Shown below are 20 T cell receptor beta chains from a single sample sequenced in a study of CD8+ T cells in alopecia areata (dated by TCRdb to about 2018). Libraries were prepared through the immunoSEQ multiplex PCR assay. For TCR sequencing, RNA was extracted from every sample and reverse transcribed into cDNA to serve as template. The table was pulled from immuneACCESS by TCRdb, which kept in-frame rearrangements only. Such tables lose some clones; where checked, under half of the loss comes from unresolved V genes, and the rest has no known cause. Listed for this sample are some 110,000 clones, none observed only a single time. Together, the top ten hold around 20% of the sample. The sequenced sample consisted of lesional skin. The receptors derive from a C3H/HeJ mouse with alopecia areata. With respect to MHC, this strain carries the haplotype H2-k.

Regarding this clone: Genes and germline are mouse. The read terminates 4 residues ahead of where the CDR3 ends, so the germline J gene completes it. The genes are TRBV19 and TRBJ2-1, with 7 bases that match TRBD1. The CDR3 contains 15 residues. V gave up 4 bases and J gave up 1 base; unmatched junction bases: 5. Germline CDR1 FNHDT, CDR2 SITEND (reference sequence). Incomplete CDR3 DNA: TGTGCCAGCAGTCTCGGACAGGCAAACTATGCT. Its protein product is CASSLGQANYA. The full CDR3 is CASSLGQANYAEQFF.

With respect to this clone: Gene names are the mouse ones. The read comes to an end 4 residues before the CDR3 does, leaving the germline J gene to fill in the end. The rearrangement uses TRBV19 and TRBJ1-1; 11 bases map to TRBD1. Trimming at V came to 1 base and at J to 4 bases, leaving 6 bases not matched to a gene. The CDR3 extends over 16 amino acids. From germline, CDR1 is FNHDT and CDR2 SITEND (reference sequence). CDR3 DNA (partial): TGTGCCAGCAGTATACATTGGGACAGGGGGAGCACA. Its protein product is CASSIHWDRGST. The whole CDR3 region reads CASSIHWDRGSTEVFF.

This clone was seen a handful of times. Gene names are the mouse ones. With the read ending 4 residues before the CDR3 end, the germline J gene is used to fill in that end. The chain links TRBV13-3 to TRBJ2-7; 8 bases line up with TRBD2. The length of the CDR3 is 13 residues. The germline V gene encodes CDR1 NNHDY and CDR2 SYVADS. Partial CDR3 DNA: TGTGCCAGCAGTGAGGACTGGGATTAT. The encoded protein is CASSEDWDY. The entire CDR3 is CASSEDWDYEQYF.

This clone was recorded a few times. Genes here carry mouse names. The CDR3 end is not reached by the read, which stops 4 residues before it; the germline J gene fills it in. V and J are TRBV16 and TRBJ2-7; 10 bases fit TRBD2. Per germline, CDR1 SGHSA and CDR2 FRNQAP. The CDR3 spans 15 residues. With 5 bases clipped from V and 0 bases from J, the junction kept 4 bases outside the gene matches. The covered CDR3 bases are TGTGCAAGCAGCCCTAACTGGGGGGGCTCCTAT. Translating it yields CASSPNWGGSY. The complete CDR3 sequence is CASSPNWGGSYEQYF. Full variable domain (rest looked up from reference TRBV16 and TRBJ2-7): NAGVIQTPRHKVTGKGQEATLWCEPISGHSAVFWYRQTIVQGLEFLTYFRNQAPIDDSGMPKERFSAQMPNQSHSTLKIQSTQPQDSAVYLCASSPNWGGSYEQYFGPGTRLTVL.

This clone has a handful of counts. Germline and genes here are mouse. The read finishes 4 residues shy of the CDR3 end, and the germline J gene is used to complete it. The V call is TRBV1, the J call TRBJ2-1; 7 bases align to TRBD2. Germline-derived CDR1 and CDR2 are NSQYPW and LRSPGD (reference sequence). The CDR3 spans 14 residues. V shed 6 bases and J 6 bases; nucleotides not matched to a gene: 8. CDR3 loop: CTCRPGGGIAEQFF. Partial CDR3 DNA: TGCACCTGCAGGCCCGGGGGGGGGATTGCT.

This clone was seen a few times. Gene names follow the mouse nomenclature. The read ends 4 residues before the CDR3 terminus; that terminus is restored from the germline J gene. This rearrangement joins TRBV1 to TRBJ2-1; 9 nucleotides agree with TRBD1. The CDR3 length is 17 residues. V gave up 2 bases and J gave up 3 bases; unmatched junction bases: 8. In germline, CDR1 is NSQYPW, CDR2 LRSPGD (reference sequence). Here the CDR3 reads CTCSAPNPGQGYAEQFF. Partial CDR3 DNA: TGCACCTGCAGTGCACCGAACCCGGGACAGGGCTATGCT.

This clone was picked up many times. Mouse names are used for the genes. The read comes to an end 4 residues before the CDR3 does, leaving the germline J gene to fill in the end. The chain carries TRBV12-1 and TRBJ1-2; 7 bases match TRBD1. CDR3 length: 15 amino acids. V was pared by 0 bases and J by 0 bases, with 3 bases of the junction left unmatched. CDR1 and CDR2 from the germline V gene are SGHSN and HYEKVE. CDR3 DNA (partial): TGTGCCAGCTCTCTCGCCGGGACAGCAAACTCC. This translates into CASSLAGTANS. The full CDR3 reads CASSLAGTANSDYTF.

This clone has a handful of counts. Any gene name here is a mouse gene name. Incomplete CDR3 DNA: TGTGCCAGCAGTGATGAACTGGGGGGTGGAAAC. Its translation is CASSDELGGGN. The complete CDR3 reads CASSDELGGGNDYTF. The V gene is TRBV13-1, the J gene TRBJ1-2; D perhaps matches TRBD1 (5 bases). The CDR3 end falls 4 residues outside the read, so it is completed with the germline J gene. The CDR3 runs 15 residues. Germline CDR1 and CDR2: NSHNY and SYGAGN.

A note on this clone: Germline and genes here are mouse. The CDR3: CTCSAVTEGTEVFF. Partial CDR3 DNA: TGCACCTGCAGTGCAGTAACAGAGGGCACA. This sequence joins TRBV1 and TRBJ1-1; D is undetermined. The sequenced fragment ends 4 residues before the CDR3 boundary, so the rest is inferred from the germline J gene. Germline CDR1 NSQYPW, CDR2 LRSPGD (reference sequence). The CDR3 length is 14 residues. V lost 1 base and J lost 4, with 10 bases in between. The full variable domain, rest sourced from reference TRBV1 and TRBJ1-1, is VTLLEQNPRWRLVPRGQAVNLRCILKNSQYPWMSWYQQDLQKQLQWLFTLRSPGDKEVKSLPGADYLATRVTDTELRLQVANMSQGRTLYCTCSAVTEGTEVFFGKGTRLTVV.

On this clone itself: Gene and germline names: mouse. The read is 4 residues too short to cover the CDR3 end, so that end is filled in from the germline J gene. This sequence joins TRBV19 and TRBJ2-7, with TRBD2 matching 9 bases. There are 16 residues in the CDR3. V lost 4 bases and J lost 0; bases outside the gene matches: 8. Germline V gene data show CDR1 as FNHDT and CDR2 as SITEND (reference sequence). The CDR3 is CASSRTGGPSSYEQYF. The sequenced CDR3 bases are TGTGCCAGCAGTCGTACTGGGGGGCCGAGCTCCTAT.

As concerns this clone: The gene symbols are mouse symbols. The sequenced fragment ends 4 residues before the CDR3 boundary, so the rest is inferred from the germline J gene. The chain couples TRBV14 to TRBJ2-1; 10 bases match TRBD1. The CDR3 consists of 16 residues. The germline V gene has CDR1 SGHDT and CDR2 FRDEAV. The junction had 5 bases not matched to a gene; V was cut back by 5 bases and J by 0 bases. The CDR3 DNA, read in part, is TGTGCCAGCAGCCCCGGACAGGGGGGTAACTATGCT. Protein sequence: CASSPGQGGNYA. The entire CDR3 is CASSPGQGGNYAEQFF.

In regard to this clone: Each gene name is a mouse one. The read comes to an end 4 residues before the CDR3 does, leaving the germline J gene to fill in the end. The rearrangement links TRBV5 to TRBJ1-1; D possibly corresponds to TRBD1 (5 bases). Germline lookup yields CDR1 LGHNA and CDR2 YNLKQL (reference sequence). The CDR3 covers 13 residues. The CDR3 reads CASSQEGGGEVFF. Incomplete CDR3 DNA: TGTGCCAGCAGCCAAGAGGGGGGGGGA.

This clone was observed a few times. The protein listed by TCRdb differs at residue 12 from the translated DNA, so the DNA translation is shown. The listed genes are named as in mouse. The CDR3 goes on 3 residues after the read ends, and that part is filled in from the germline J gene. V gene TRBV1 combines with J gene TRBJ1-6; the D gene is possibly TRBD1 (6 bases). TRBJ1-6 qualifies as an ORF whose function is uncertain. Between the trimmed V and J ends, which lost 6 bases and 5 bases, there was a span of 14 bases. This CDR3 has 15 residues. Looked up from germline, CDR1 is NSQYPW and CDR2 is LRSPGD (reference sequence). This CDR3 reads CTCRSSGTNNSPLYF. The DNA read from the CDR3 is TGCACCTGCAGGAGTTCCGGGACAAATAATTCGCCC.

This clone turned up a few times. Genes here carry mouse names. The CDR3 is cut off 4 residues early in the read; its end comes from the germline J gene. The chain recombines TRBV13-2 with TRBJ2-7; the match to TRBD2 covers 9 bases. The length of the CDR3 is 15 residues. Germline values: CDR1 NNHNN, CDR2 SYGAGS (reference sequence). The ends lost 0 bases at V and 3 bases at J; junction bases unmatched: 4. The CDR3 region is CASGDALGGVYEQYF. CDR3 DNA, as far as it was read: TGTGCCAGCGGTGATGCTCTGGGGGGGGTCTAT.

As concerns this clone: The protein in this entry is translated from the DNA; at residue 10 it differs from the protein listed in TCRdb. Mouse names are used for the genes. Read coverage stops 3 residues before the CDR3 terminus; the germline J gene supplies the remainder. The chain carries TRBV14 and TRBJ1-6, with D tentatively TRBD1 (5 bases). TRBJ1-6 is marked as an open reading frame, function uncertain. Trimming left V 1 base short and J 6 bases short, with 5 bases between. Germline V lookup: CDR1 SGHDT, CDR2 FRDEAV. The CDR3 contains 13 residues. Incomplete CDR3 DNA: TGTGCCAGCAGTTTCGACAGTAATTCGCCC. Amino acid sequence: CASSFDSNSP. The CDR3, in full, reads CASSFDSNSPLYF.

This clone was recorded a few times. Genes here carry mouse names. The CDR3 sequence is CASSQGTVQDTQYF. The CDR3 DNA, read in part, is TGTGCCAGCAGCCAAGGGACAGTCCAAGAC. This chain links TRBV5 with TRBJ2-5; possibly TRBD1 for D (6 bases). The DNA ends 4 residues before the CDR3 does, and the rest of the CDR3 is filled in from the germline J gene. Germline-derived CDR1 and CDR2 are LGHNA and YNLKQL (reference sequence). The CDR3 extends over 14 amino acids. V shed 1 base and J shed 2 bases, with 7 bases lying between them.

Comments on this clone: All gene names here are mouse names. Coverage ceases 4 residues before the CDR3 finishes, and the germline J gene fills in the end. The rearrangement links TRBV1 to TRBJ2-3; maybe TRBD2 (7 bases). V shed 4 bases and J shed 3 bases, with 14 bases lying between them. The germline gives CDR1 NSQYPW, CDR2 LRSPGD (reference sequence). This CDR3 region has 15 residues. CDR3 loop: CTCSGVGGRAETLYF. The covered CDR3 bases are TGCACCTGCAGTGGGGTCGGGGGGCGAGCAGAA.

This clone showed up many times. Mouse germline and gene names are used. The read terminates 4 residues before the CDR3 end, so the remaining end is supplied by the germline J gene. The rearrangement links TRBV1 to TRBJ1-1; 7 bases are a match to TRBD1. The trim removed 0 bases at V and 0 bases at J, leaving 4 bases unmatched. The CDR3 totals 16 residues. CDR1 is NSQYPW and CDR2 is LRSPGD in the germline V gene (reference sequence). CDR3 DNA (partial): TGCACCTGCAGTGCAGATCCGGGACAGCCAAACACA. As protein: CTCSADPGQPNT. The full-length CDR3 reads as CTCSADPGQPNTEVFF.

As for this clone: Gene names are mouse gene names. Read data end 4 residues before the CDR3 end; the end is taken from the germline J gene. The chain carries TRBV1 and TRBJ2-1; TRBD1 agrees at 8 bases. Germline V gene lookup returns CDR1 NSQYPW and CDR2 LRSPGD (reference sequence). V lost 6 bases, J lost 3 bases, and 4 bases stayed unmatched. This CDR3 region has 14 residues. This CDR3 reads CTCRDDRGYAEQFF. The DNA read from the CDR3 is TGCACCTGCAGGGATGACAGGGGCTATGCT.

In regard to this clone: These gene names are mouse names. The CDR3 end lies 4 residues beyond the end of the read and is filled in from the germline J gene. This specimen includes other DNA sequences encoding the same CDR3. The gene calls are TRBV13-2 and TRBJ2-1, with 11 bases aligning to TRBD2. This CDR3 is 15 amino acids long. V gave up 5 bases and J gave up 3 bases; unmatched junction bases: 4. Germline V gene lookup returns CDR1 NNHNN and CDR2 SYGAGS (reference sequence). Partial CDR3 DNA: TGTGCCAGCGGCCCCGACTGGGGGGGCTATGCT. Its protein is CASGPDWGGYA. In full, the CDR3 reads CASGPDWGGYAEQFF.